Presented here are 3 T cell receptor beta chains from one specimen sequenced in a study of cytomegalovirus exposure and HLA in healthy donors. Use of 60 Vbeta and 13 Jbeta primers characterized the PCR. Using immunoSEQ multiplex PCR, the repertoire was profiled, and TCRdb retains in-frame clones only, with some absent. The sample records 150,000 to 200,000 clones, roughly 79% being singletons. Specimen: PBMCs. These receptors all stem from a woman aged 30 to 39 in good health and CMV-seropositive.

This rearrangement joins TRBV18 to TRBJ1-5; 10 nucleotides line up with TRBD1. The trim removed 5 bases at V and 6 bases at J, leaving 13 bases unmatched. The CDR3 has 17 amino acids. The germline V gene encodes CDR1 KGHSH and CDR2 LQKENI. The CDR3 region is CASSGPGQGLRIQPQHF. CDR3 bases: TGTGCCAGCTCAGGCCCGGGACAGGGGCTGAGGATTCAGCCCCAGCATTTT.

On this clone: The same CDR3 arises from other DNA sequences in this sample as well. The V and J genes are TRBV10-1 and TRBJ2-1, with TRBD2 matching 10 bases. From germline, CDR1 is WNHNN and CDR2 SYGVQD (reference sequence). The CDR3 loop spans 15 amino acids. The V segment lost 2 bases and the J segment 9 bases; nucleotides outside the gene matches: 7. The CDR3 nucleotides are TGCGCCAGCAGTGAGGGGCTAGCGGGAGTTACTGAGCAGTTCTTC. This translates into CASSEGLAGVTEQFF.

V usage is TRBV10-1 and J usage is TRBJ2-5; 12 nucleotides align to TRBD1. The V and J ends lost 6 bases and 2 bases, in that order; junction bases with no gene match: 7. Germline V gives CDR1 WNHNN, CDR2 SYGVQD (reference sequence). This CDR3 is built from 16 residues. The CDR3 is CASRAGTGGHQETQYF. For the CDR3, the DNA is TGCGCCAGCAGAGCCGGGACAGGGGGCCATCAAGAGACCCAGTACTTC.